This T cell receptor beta chain was found in a study of blood T cell repertoires in COVID-19. In the authors' methods: Amplified reference gene primers provided the basis for estimating nucleated cell counts. The method was immunoSEQ multiplex PCR; TCRdb's version includes in-frame clones alone and lacks a portion of them. The V and J calls and clone size come from that table; D and trimming were worked out from the DNA. The data hold some 87,000 clones, with around 79% observed a single time. The V and J ends lost 2 bases and 0 bases respectively, with 14 bases between them. The germline gives CDR1 MNHEY, CDR2 SMNVEV (reference sequence). The CDR3 is 17 amino acids.

The chain combines TRBV27 with TRBJ2-1, with D uncertain. This TCR was recovered from a human donor in a cohort sampled during active COVID-19. Source material: peripheral blood. CDR3 residues: CASSLTYQISSYNEQFF. CDR3 in DNA: TGTGCCAGCAGTTTAACATACCAGATCAGCTCCTACAATGAGCAGTTCTTC.